The T cell receptor beta chain described here comes from a study of T cell repertoires in cytomegalovirus infection. Study background: Researchers turned to recently identified HLA-C-restricted CMV epitopes as well as well-studied HLA-B-restricted ones. Public signatures in TCR beta pointed to CMV infection and matching HLA type.

Germline V gene sequence: CDR1 SEHNR, CDR2 FQNEAQ (reference sequence). The CDR3 totals 16 residues. The V gene end was trimmed by 1 base and the J gene end by 2 bases; junction bases not matched to a gene: 4. In TCRdb, the reads were re-called with MiXCR into one record per CDR3 protein. This sample has roughly 80,000 distinct CDR3 sequences, with roughly 40% found just once. With respect to this clonotype: Its target is unknown.

The chain links TRBV7-9 to TRBJ2-2; TRBD1 aligns across 7 bases. The input for sequencing was CD8+ T cells from cultured PBMCs, taken from culture after CMV antigen stimulation. The sequence came from a human donor in good health (CMV status not recorded). Some clones in this sample may be carry-over from other donors' samples. The CDR3 loop is CASSLVGTANTGELFF. CDR3 bases: TGTGCCAGCAGCTTAGTAGGGACAGCTAACACCGGGGAGCTGTTTTTT.